Presented here are 21 T cell receptor beta chains from one specimen sequenced in a study of blood T cell repertoires in COVID-19. Here immunoSEQ multiplex PCR was the method, and the copy in TCRdb shows in-frame clones only, minus some. The sample contains approximately 59,000 clones, 81% of which appear only once. The sample was peripheral blood. The receptors here all came from a man older than 75 with acute or convalescent COVID-19.

This rearrangement joins TRBV7-8 to TRBJ1-5; D remains unclear. V gave up 5 bases and J gave up 5 bases, with 19 bases separating them. Germline CDR1 and CDR2: SGHVS and FQNEAQ. The CDR3 is 16 amino acids. CDR3 sequence (DNA): TGTGCCAGCAGCATAGAGGTGTATGGGAGTTATCAGCCCCAGCATTTT. This translates into CASSIEVYGSYQPQHF.

The gene calls are TRBV11-1 and TRBJ2-7; 10 bases fit TRBD1. The CDR3 has 15 amino acids. The germline V gene has CDR1 SGHAT and CDR2 FQDESV (reference sequence). V lost 3 bases to trimming and J lost 2 bases; unmatched junction nucleotides: 4. CDR3 DNA: TGTGCCAGCAGCTTCTCCGGGACAGGGGCCTACGAGCAGTACTTC. This sequence encodes CASSFSGTGAYEQYF.

The count of this clone is one. The chain couples TRBV2 to TRBJ1-5; 7 nucleotides match TRBD1. Unmatched junction bases numbered 6, after V lost 7 bases and J lost 6 bases. Germline assignment: CDR1 SNHLY and CDR2 FYNNEI. This CDR3 is built from 13 residues. CDR3 sequence: CASTEQGFQPQHF. The CDR3, as DNA: TGTGCCAGCACCGAACAGGGGTTTCAGCCCCAGCATTTT.

The gene calls are TRBV11-2 and TRBJ1-6; no firm D call. Germline V gives CDR1 SGHAT, CDR2 FQNNGV. Trimming left V 4 bases short and J 6 bases short, with 10 bases between. The CDR3 is 14 residues long. The chain's CDR3 is CASSYRSLNSPLHF. CDR3 DNA: TGTGCCAGCAGCTACCGGTCCCTTAATTCACCCCTCCACTTT.

A single count supports this clone. This chain uses TRBV5-5 with TRBJ1-5; the D is unclear. Trimming cost V 0 bases and J 0 bases, with 10 bases left between them. CDR3 length: 16 residues. CDR1 and CDR2 (germline): SGHKS, YYEKEE (reference sequence). This CDR3 is CASSLEQTYSNQPQHF. The CDR3, as DNA: TGTGCCAGCAGCTTGGAGCAGACTTATAGCAATCAGCCCCAGCATTTT.

The chain employs TRBV18 and TRBJ1-1; 7 bases map to TRBD1. V was pared by 3 bases and J by 5 bases, with 9 bases of the junction left unmatched. CDR3 length: 15 amino acids. Germline CDR1 KGHSH, CDR2 LQKENI. The CDR3 region is CASSPTGTRGTEAFF. CDR3 sequence (DNA): TGTGCCAGCTCACCGACAGGGACTAGGGGGACTGAAGCTTTCTTT.

This clone has only a few counts. V usage is TRBV7-6 and J usage is TRBJ1-6, with 9 positions matching TRBD1. Germline CDR1 reads SGHVS; CDR2 reads FNYEAQ. The V segment lost 5 bases and the J segment 7 bases; nucleotides outside the gene matches: 6. The length of the CDR3 is 15 residues. The CDR3 DNA reads as TGTGCCAGCAGCCTCGGACAGGGGCACAATTCACCCCTCCACTTT. Translating gives CASSLGQGHNSPLHF.

The chain uses TRBV3-1 (or the pseudogene TRBV3-2) and TRBJ2-5; D possibly corresponds to TRBD2 (5 bases). The V gene lost 1 base and the J gene lost 7 bases, with 13 bases spanning the gap. The V gene's germline CDR1 is LGHDT and CDR2 YNNKEL (reference sequence). This CDR3 has 14 amino acids. This CDR3 reads CASSQVVGGRTQYF. For the CDR3, the DNA is TGTGCCAGCAGCCAAGTCGTCGGCGGGCGGACCCAGTACTTC.

Here the CDR3 DNA reads TGCGCCAGCAGCCAAGCCCCGGGCACCGGGGAGCTGTTTTTT. It encodes CASSQAPGTGELFF. The chain recombines TRBV4-1 with TRBJ2-2; no firm D call. Germline V CDR1 and CDR2: MGHRA, YSYEKL. V was pared by 1 base and J by 4 bases, with 7 bases between. This CDR3 is 14 amino acids long.

The chain joins TRBV7-8 to TRBJ2-1; TRBD2 is a possible D gene (5 bases). Between the trimmed V and J ends, which lost 1 base and 5 bases, there was a span of 15 bases. Per germline, CDR1 SGHVS and CDR2 FQNEAQ. This CDR3 has 16 amino acids. The CDR3 region has the DNA TGTGCCAGCAGCTTAGTAGTTCCCGGGATCGACAATGAGCAGTTCTTC. Amino acids: CASSLVVPGIDNEQFF.

The chain is built from TRBV5-4 and TRBJ1-1; tentatively, D is TRBD1 (5 bases). Per germline, CDR1 SGHNT and CDR2 YYREEE (reference sequence). The CDR3 has 16 amino acids. The V end lost 1 base, the J end lost 3 bases, and 16 bases lay between the germline ends. The CDR3 reads CASSLYGGSKDTEAFF. The DNA for the CDR3 is TGTGCCAGCAGCTTGTACGGGGGGTCTAAGGACACTGAAGCTTTCTTT.

This clone was detected a few times. The genes are TRBV4-1 and TRBJ2-2, with 13 bases matching TRBD2. Germline V gene sequence: CDR1 MGHRA, CDR2 YSYEKL. The V segment lost 2 bases and the J segment 0 bases; nucleotides outside the gene matches: 3. This CDR3 has 18 residues. The CDR3 loop is CASSQRLAGGTNTGELFF. CDR3 DNA: TGCGCCAGCAGCCAACGACTAGCGGGAGGAACGAACACCGGGGAGCTGTTTTTT.

The chain has TRBV18 and TRBJ1-5; perhaps TRBD1 as D (5 bases). V was clipped by 3 bases and J by 0 bases, with 18 bases between them. The CDR3 consists of 18 residues. Germline V gene sequence: CDR1 KGHSH, CDR2 LQKENI. The CDR3 DNA sequence: TGTGCCAGCTCACCTTGGGGCGGGGGTAAGAATAGCAATCAGCCCCAGCATTTT. Translation gives CASSPWGGGKNSNQPQHF.

This sequence joins TRBV4-2 and TRBJ1-6; D call uncertain. V was cut by 4 bases and J by 4 bases, with 20 bases left in between. The CDR3 is 18 amino acids. CDR1 and CDR2 (germline): LGHNA, YNFKEQ. The CDR3 sequence: CASSPVMLGRYYNSPLHF. The CDR3 DNA reads TGTGCCAGCAGCCCAGTCATGCTTGGCAGATATTATAATTCACCCCTCCACTTT.

The rearrangement links TRBV28 to TRBJ2-7; TRBD2 matches at 9 bases. This CDR3 comprises 13 residues. The V and J ends lost 5 bases and 6 bases, in that order; junction bases with no gene match: 5. Germline V gene lookup returns CDR1 MDHEN and CDR2 SYDVKM. The CDR3 protein is CASSRAGGGEQYF. CDR3 nucleotide sequence: TGTGCCAGCAGTCGGGCGGGAGGGGGCGAGCAGTACTTC.

This chain uses TRBV6-5 with TRBJ2-5, with 8 bases matching TRBD2. This CDR3 region has 15 residues. Germline CDR1 reads MNHEY; CDR2 reads SVGAGI. V shed 2 bases, J shed 4 bases, and the junction held 6 bases outside the gene matches. CDR3 nucleotide sequence: TGTGCCAGCAGTTACGCAGCGGGAGTTTTAGAGACCCAGTACTTC. Amino acids: CASSYAAGVLETQYF.

The rearrangement links TRBV6-5 to TRBJ2-3; 10 bases match TRBD2. From germline, CDR1 is MNHEY and CDR2 SVGAGI. The CDR3 length is 14 residues. V lost 5 bases, J lost 2 bases, and 1 base stayed unmatched. The CDR3 DNA sequence: TGTGCCAGCAGTCTAGCGGGGGCCACAGATACGCAGTATTTT. Translated, it gives CASSLAGATDTQYF.

Only one count was recorded for this clone. This rearrangement joins TRBV15 to TRBJ1-5, with TRBD1 as a possible D gene (5 bases). CDR1 and CDR2 (germline): LNHNV, YYDKDF (reference sequence). The CDR3 spans 15 residues. V lost 0 bases, J lost 7 bases, and 13 bases lay in between. The CDR3 DNA follows: TGTGCCACCAGCAGAGATCAATCTGGGGGGCAGCCCCAGCATTTT. Its translation is CATSRDQSGGQPQHF.

This clone was seen a few times. The chain employs TRBV4-3 and TRBJ2-3, with 8 bases fitting TRBD1. J lost 0 bases, V lost 3 bases, and 5 bases had no gene match. CDR1 LGHNA and CDR2 YSLEER come from the germline V gene. The CDR3 has 16 amino acids. Written as DNA, the CDR3 is TGCGCCAGCAGCCAGCTTTCAGGGGGCAGCACAGATACGCAGTATTTT. Amino acids: CASSQLSGGSTDTQYF.

V usage is TRBV5-1 and J usage is TRBJ2-2; maybe TRBD2 (5 bases). V was clipped by 4 bases and J by 2 bases, with 9 bases between them. The germline V gene has CDR1 SGHRS and CDR2 YFSETQ. The CDR3 length is 14 residues. In DNA form, the CDR3 reads TGCGCCAGCAGCAAGGACTTAAACACCGGGGAGCTGTTTTTT. It codes for CASSKDLNTGELFF.

The CDR3 loop reads CASSLEGSGGVDTQYF. The CDR3 coding sequence is TGCGCCAGCAGCTTGGAGGGAAGCGGGGGAGTTGATACGCAGTATTTT. This sequence joins TRBV5-1 and TRBJ2-3; the match to TRBD2 covers 8 bases. Germline V gene data show CDR1 as SGHRS and CDR2 as YFSETQ. V lost 0 bases to trimming and J lost 6 bases; unmatched junction nucleotides: 9. There are 16 residues in the CDR3.